The 17 T cell receptor beta chains presented below share a single source sample, sequenced in a study of blood T cell repertoires in COVID-19. Clones were read by immunoSEQ multiplex PCR, and TCRdb kept only the in-frame ones, dropping some. This table holds 200,000 to 250,000 clones, around 87% found once. The sample comprised peripheral blood. Source of these receptors: a woman in her forties or fifties with COVID-19, enrolled during active disease.

The chain carries TRBV3-1 (or the pseudogene TRBV3-2) and TRBJ1-1; a possible D gene is TRBD1 (6 bases). CDR1 and CDR2 (germline): LGHDT, YNNKEL (reference sequence). The CDR3 is made up of 17 amino acids. V lost 0 bases, J lost 5 bases, and 19 bases lay in between. The CDR3 here is CASSQDLQIQGDTEAFF. DNA for the CDR3: TGTGCCAGCAGCCAAGATCTTCAGATACAGGGTGATACTGAAGCTTTCTTT.

The chain links TRBV6-5 to TRBJ2-5; possibly TRBD1 for D (5 bases). The V end lost 6 bases, the J end lost 5 bases, and 19 bases lay between the germline ends. Germline values: CDR1 MNHEY, CDR2 SVGAGI. The CDR3 has 15 residues. CDR3 loop: CASRAVGHTTETQYF. The CDR3 DNA reads as TGTGCCAGCAGGGCCGTCGGACATACCACGGAGACCCAGTACTTC.

The CDR3 here is CASSLAQGQMGTEAFF. CDR3 DNA sequence: TGTGCCAGCAGCCTGGCTCAGGGACAGATGGGCACTGAAGCTTTCTTT. The rearrangement uses TRBV5-6 and TRBJ1-1; 7 bases align to TRBD1. This CDR3 spans 16 amino acids. The germline V gene has CDR1 SGHDT and CDR2 YYEEEE. Unmatched junction bases numbered 13, after V lost 4 bases and J lost 4 bases.

The V gene is TRBV27, the J gene TRBJ1-6; 7 nucleotides agree with TRBD1. V lost 9 bases, J lost 6 bases, and 11 bases stayed unmatched. The CDR3 is 15 residues long. CDR1 is MNHEY and CDR2 is SMNVEV in the germline V gene (reference sequence). This CDR3 is CASQPRGQINSPLHF. The CDR3 nucleotides read TGTGCCAGTCAACCCCGGGGACAGATTAATTCACCCCTCCACTTT.

This sequence joins TRBV6-6 and TRBJ1-5; 9 bases fit TRBD1. CDR3 length: 15 amino acids. The V and J ends lost 8 bases and 9 bases, in that order; junction bases with no gene match: 14. Germline V gene lookup returns CDR1 MNHNY and CDR2 SVGAGI (reference sequence). The CDR3 protein is CASFGTGGYLGPQHF. In DNA, the CDR3 is TGTGCCAGCTTTGGAACAGGGGGCTATTTAGGGCCCCAGCATTTT.

This rearrangement joins TRBV18 to TRBJ2-2; 7 nucleotides line up with TRBD2. Germline loops: CDR1 KGHSH, CDR2 LQKENI. V dropped 0 bases and J dropped 5; count of bases not matched to a gene: 6. The CDR3 spans 16 residues. CDR3 nucleotides: TGTGCCAGCTCACCACCAAGTAGCGGGCTGACCGGGGAGCTGTTTTTT. Its translation: CASSPPSSGLTGELFF.

The chain uses TRBV11-3 and TRBJ1-1; no reliable D call. V was trimmed by 1 base and J by 5 bases, leaving 11 bases between them. CDR1 is SGHNT, CDR2 YENEEA, per germline. The CDR3 spans 14 residues. The CDR3 region is CASSLVWGGTEAFF. For the CDR3, the DNA is TGTGCCAGCAGCTTAGTCTGGGGAGGGACTGAAGCTTTCTTT.

The chain employs TRBV12-3 or TRBV12-4 and TRBJ2-1; tentatively, D is TRBD2 (6 bases). The ends were cut back, 5 bases at V and 12 bases at J, with 17 bases in the middle. The CDR3 contains 13 residues. CDR3 coding DNA: TGTGCCAGCAGTCTCCTAGAAACTAGCAGGCAGTTCTTC. Its protein product is CASSLLETSRQFF.

CDR3 DNA sequence: TGTGCCAGCAGCCAAGATCCCGGGTGGACCGGGGAGCTGTTTTTT. Translating it yields CASSQDPGWTGELFF. The rearrangement links TRBV14 to TRBJ2-2, with no clear D. The germline V gene encodes CDR1 SGHDN and CDR2 FVKESK. The V end lost 0 bases, the J end lost 5 bases, and 10 bases lay between the germline ends. This CDR3 spans 15 amino acids.

The V call is TRBV12-3 or TRBV12-4, the J call TRBJ1-2, with unresolved D. Deletions cut 4 bases from V and 2 bases from J, with 8 bases between. This CDR3 is 13 amino acids long. CDR3 protein: CASSSSRNYGYTF. CDR3 DNA sequence: TGTGCCAGCAGTTCGAGCAGGAACTATGGCTACACCTTC.

This clone showed up just once. V and J are TRBV6-5 and TRBJ2-3, with 8 positions matching TRBD2. There are 14 residues in the CDR3. V dropped 6 bases and J dropped 2; count of bases not matched to a gene: 4. Germline V lookup: CDR1 MNHEY, CDR2 SVGAGI. The CDR3: CASRLAGNTDTQYF. The CDR3, as DNA: TGTGCCAGCAGATTAGCGGGGAACACAGATACGCAGTATTTT.

The chain carries TRBV5-8 and TRBJ2-6; 8 bases line up with TRBD1. The length of the CDR3 is 15 residues. J was trimmed by 2 bases and V by 4 bases; bases with no gene match: 2. Germline V gives CDR1 SGHTS, CDR2 YDEGEE. CDR3 DNA sequence: TGTGCCAGCAGCCGCAGGGGGCCTGGGGCCAACGTCCTGACTTTC. Its protein is CASSRRGPGANVLTF.

The chain uses TRBV6-4 and TRBJ1-1, with D uncertain. The ends were cut back, 6 bases at V and 0 bases at J, with 11 bases in the middle. Germline CDR1 and CDR2: MRHNA and SNTAGT. The CDR3 has 14 residues. The CDR3 region is CASRSGGMNTEAFF. The CDR3, as DNA: TGTGCCAGCAGAAGCGGTGGGATGAACACTGAAGCTTTCTTT.

The chain combines TRBV7-2 with TRBJ1-4; D gene unclear. Germline CDR1 SGHTA, CDR2 FQGNSA. The CDR3 is 15 residues long. The germline V and J ends were trimmed by 1 base and 0 bases, with 6 bases remaining between them. The CDR3 DNA reads as TGTGCCAGCAGCTTAGTCAGTACAACTAATGAAAAACTGTTTTTT. The encoded protein is CASSLVSTTNEKLFF.

V usage is TRBV6-5 and J usage is TRBJ2-7, with 7 nucleotides matching TRBD2. Trimming cost V 6 bases and J 3 bases; bases outside gene matches: 8. Germline V gene data show CDR1 as MNHEY and CDR2 as SVGAGI. The length of the CDR3 is 14 residues. The CDR3 sequence is CASRIGTNYYEQYF. The CDR3 nucleotides are TGTGCCAGCAGGATAGGGACTAACTACTACGAGCAGTACTTC.

The J gene is TRBJ2-3, the V gene TRBV7-3, with D perhaps TRBD2 (6 bases). Deletions cut 2 bases from V and 2 bases from J, with 11 bases between. CDR1 and CDR2 (germline): SGHTA, FQGTGA. The CDR3 sequence is 15 residues long. The CDR3 DNA reads TGTGCCAGCAGCTTAGGGACTTTCCACACAGATACGCAGTATTTT. This encodes CASSLGTFHTDTQYF.

The chain recombines TRBV18 with TRBJ1-5, with TRBD1 as a possible D gene (5 bases). Germline CDR1 reads KGHSH; CDR2 reads LQKENI. CDR3 length: 14 residues. Trimming took off 2 bases at V and 4 bases at J, with 9 bases between the two ends. CDR3 residues: CASSPSTVNQPQHF. Written as DNA, the CDR3 is TGTGCCAGCTCACCATCGACAGTTAATCAGCCCCAGCATTTT.